The TCR beta chain described here comes from a study of esophageal squamous cell carcinoma under preoperative chemotherapy. Study-wide findings and caveats: After treatment, tumor-infiltrating lymphocytes seemed to come partly from incoming peripheral T cells, not only local changes.

Time point denoted: after preoperative PTX-NDP chemotherapy. This clonotype occurred many times. Its specificity is unknown. The CDR3 is made up of 15 amino acids. Germline assignment: CDR1 MGHDK and CDR2 SYGVNS. TCRdb reprocessed the PCR reads via MiXCR and lists one record per CDR3 protein. This sample has about 9,300 distinct CDR3 sequences, with around 48% found just once. This TCR derives from a human donor with esophageal squamous cell carcinoma. The donor label of this sample is uncertain. This sample was obtained from a patient given preoperative chemotherapy. The V gene is TRBV25-1, the J gene TRBJ2-1, with D perhaps matching TRBD2 (5 bases). The assigned J gene may be wrong: the sequence end matches TRBJ2-5 better. The CDR3 coding sequence is TGTGCCAGCAGTGAATATAGGCTAGCTGGCGAGACCCAGTACTTC. As protein: CASSEYRLAGETQYF.